This TCR beta chain was sequenced for a study of blood T cells in healthy people across ages. Findings of the study overall: There was no known CMV status for donors, so expanded clonotype changes were possibly confounded.

This clonotype was detected a few times. Its antigen is currently unknown. Germline V gene data show CDR1 as SGHRS and CDR2 as YFSETQ. V dropped 0 bases and J dropped 5 bases, with 11 bases sitting between them. The CDR3 is 15 amino acids. Next came a second PCR, run for about 7 to 12 cycles, which used a sample-barcoded 5' primer along with a J-beta primer mix. Sequencing recovered at least 2.5 million CDR3-containing paired-end reads from each sample. TCRdb called the 5' RACE reads again in MiXCR, with one record for every CDR3 protein. The table lists some 930,000 distinct CDR3 sequences, almost 30% of them singletons. These data also featured in a second study, about T cells of mothers and their children. From that second work: The study sampled a few healthy Caucasian mothers and their six children. Over 8 million TCR beta CDR3 reads were obtained from each mother, and about 3 million from each child.

The clonotype originates from a woman aged 40-49 years in good health. The genes are TRBV5-1 and TRBJ1-4, with unresolved D. The sequencing input was blood. The CDR3 bases are TGCGCCAGCAGCTTGGGGAATCACGAGAATGAAAAACTGTTTTTT. Translating gives CASSLGNHENEKLFF.